These 5 T cell receptor beta chains share one sample of origin, sequenced in a study of identical twins. TCRdb processed the 5' RACE reads anew with MiXCR; each CDR3 protein has one entry. This repertoire shows 300,000 to 400,000 distinct CDR3 sequences, about 12% found once; its top ten account for 6% to 9%. Another study also made use of these data, one on yellow fever vaccine responses in identical twins.

Sequencing was done on a sample of CD8+ T cells sorted from blood. The source of these receptors is a woman between 18 and 29 years old in good health.

This clonotype was picked up many times. The chain has TRBV12-3 or TRBV12-4 and TRBJ2-1; no definite D call. V lost 5 bases and J 7 bases, leaving 9 bases between the germline ends. The CDR3 loop spans 12 amino acids. In nucleotides, the CDR3 is TGTGCCAGCAGTCCCACGTCGAATGAGCAGTTCTTC. This sequence encodes CASSPTSNEQFF.

This clonotype was recorded only once. The CDR3 DNA reads as TGCAGTGCTAGGGGGGGAACCTTTTTCTACGAGCAGTACGTC. Translating gives CSARGGTFFYEQYV. The rearrangement joins TRBV20-1 to TRBJ2-7; D is possibly TRBD2 (6 bases). Germline V gene sequence: CDR1 DFQATT, CDR2 SNEGSKA (reference sequence). The V and J ends lost 3 bases and 3 bases respectively, with 15 bases between them. The CDR3 has 14 amino acids.

This chain joins TRBV24-1 and TRBJ2-3; maybe TRBD1 (6 bases). The germline V gene encodes CDR1 KGHDR and CDR2 SFDVKD. V was shortened by 3 bases and J by 1 base, with 13 bases between the two germline ends. This CDR3 is 16 amino acids long. The CDR3 region is CATSDKGDGRTDTQYF. The CDR3 DNA sequence: TGTGCCACCAGTGATAAGGGGGACGGGCGCACAGATACGCAGTATTTT.

The V and J genes are TRBV20-1 and TRBJ2-7, with TRBD1 matching 9 bases. Looked up from germline, CDR1 is DFQATT and CDR2 is SNEGSKA (reference sequence). The CDR3 contains 16 residues. V gave up 3 bases and J gave up 0 bases; unmatched junction bases: 9. In DNA form, the CDR3 reads TGCAGTGCTAGTGCTCCGCGGACAGGGGCCTCCTACGAGCAGTACGTC. Its protein product is CSASAPRTGASYEQYV.

This clonotype was observed a handful of times. The chain employs TRBV13 and TRBJ2-5, with 12 nucleotides matching TRBD2. Per germline, CDR1 PRHDT and CDR2 FYEKMQ (reference sequence). The CDR3 runs 15 residues. V gave up 6 bases and J gave up 5 bases; unmatched junction bases: 7. CDR3: CASSHRLAGEETQYF. In DNA form, the CDR3 reads TGTGCCAGCAGTCATCGACTAGCGGGAGAGGAGACCCAGTACTTC. Filled out from reference TRBV13 and TRBJ2-5, the complete variable domain reads AAGVIQSPRHLIKEKRETATLKCYPIPRHDTVYWYQQGPGQDPQFLISFYEKMQSDKGSIPDRFSAQQFSDYHSELNMSSLELGDSALYFCASSHRLAGEETQYFGPGTRLLVL.